These 30 T cell receptor beta chains share one sample of origin, sequenced in a study of blood T cells in healthy people across ages. A second PCR of about 6 to 11 cycles used a sample-barcoded 5' primer and a J-beta primer mix. Using its own MiXCR run on the 5' RACE reads, TCRdb lists one record per CDR3 protein. Of about 1.5 million distinct CDR3 sequences in the sample, roughly two fifths were seen once. The sequenced material came from blood. Every receptor here comes from a woman aged 18-35 years in good health.

This clonotype has only a few counts. This chain joins TRBV7-9 and TRBJ2-7; the D call may be TRBD1 or TRBD2 (5 bases each). This CDR3 has 15 amino acids. Germline assignment: CDR1 SEHNR and CDR2 FQNEAQ (reference sequence). V was cut by 5 bases and J by 3 bases, with 17 bases left in between. CDR3 DNA: TGTGCCAGCAGCGAAACGGGGCAGGGCTACTACGAGCAGTACTTC. Translated: CASSETGQGYYEQYF.

This clonotype was recorded a few times. This sequence joins TRBV7-2 and TRBJ2-1; 8 bases agree with TRBD2. The CDR3 has 13 residues. The J segment lost 9 bases and the V segment lost 3 bases, leaving 4 bases of the junction unmatched. In germline, CDR1 is SGHTA, CDR2 FQGNSA. The CDR3 DNA reads TGTGCCAGCAGCTTGGAGCGGGAGTTTGAGCAGTTCTTC. Its translation: CASSLEREFEQFF.

This clonotype occurred a few times. CDR3 amino acids: CAISGLDVGSVTEAFF. Here the CDR3 DNA reads TGTGCCATCAGTGGATTGGACGTCGGAAGTGTCACTGAAGCTTTCTTT. The V and J genes are TRBV10-3 and TRBJ1-1; the D is unclear. Deletions cut 4 bases from V and 4 bases from J, with 19 bases between. There are 16 residues in the CDR3. Looked up from germline, CDR1 is ENHRY and CDR2 is SYGVKD.

V usage is TRBV25-1 and J usage is TRBJ2-1; D unclear. The length of the CDR3 is 15 residues. The germline V gene encodes CDR1 MGHDK and CDR2 SYGVNS. V lost 2 bases and J 6 bases, leaving 14 bases between the germline ends. In DNA form, the CDR3 reads TGTGCCAGCAGTGAAAGGCGCCTAGTTGGCAATGAGCAGTTCTTC. It yields the protein CASSERRLVGNEQFF. Full variable domain (outside the CDR3, taken from reference TRBV25-1 and TRBJ2-1): EADIYQTPRYLVIGTGKKITLECSQTMGHDKMYWYQQDPGMELHLIHYSYGVNSTEKGDLSSESTVSRIRTEHFPLTLESARPSHTSQYLCASSERRLVGNEQFFGPGTRLTVL.

This clonotype turned up a few times. The gene calls are TRBV14 and TRBJ1-2, with TRBD1 matching over 12 bases. This CDR3 has 15 residues. Germline trimming cut 6 bases from V and 8 bases from J; bases unmatched to any gene: 10. Germline CDR1 reads SGHDN; CDR2 reads FVKESK. For the CDR3, the DNA is TGTGCCAGCAGATTGACCGGGACAGGGGGCTTGGGCTACACCTTC. Translated: CASRLTGTGGLGYTF.

This chain joins TRBV5-1 and TRBJ1-1; the D gene is possibly TRBD1 (5 bases). V was clipped by 6 bases and J by 3 bases, with 12 bases between them. The CDR3 is 13 residues long. The germline V gene encodes CDR1 SGHRS and CDR2 YFSETQ. Here the CDR3 reads CASTPGRDTEAFF. The CDR3 bases are TGCGCCAGCACTCCCGGCAGGGACACTGAAGCTTTCTTT.

V is TRBV20-1 and J is TRBJ1-6; possible D gene TRBD1, 6 bases. V was cut by 6 bases and J by 5 bases, with 11 bases left in between. The germline V gene encodes CDR1 DFQATT and CDR2 SNEGSKA (reference sequence). CDR3 length equals 13 residues. CDR3 residues: CSAAGANNSPLHF. The CDR3 nucleotides are TGCAGTGCCGCAGGGGCGAATAATTCACCCCTCCACTTT.

The chain links TRBV20-1 to TRBJ2-6; D gene unclear. The germline V gene has CDR1 DFQATT and CDR2 SNEGSKA (reference sequence). The CDR3 covers 15 residues. Trimming removed 6 bases at V and 1 base at J, with 13 bases between. CDR3 DNA: TGCAGTGCAGAAATCAAGGAATCTGGGGCCAACGTCCTGACTTTC. Residues: CSAEIKESGANVLTF.

This clonotype was seen more than once but under ten times. The chain combines TRBV4-2 with TRBJ1-1; unclear D gene. The CDR3 spans 16 residues. Germline V CDR1 and CDR2: LGHNA, YNFKEQ. Between the trimmed V and J ends, which lost 0 bases and 3 bases, there was a span of 14 bases. The CDR3 DNA sequence: TGTGCCAGCAGCCAAGAAGGGCGAGGGTACGACACTGAAGCTTTCTTT. Its protein is CASSQEGRGYDTEAFF.

The rearrangement uses TRBV25-1 and TRBJ1-2; D perhaps matches TRBD1 (5 bases). The germline gives CDR1 MGHDK, CDR2 SYGVNS. V lost 4 bases, J lost 4 bases, and 10 bases lay in between. This CDR3 contains 13 residues. The CDR3 nucleotides are TGTGCCAGCAGTGGGGACGGAGGCTATGGCTACACCTTC. Translated, it gives CASSGDGGYGYTF.

The chain joins TRBV9 to TRBJ2-7; 9 bases are a match to TRBD2. With V trimmed by 3 bases and J by 6 bases, 7 bases remained unmatched. CDR1 is SGDLS, CDR2 YYNGEE, per germline. The CDR3 has 14 residues. In DNA form, the CDR3 reads TGTGCCAGCAGCGGGGGACTAGCCCCGATCGAGCAGTACTTC. Protein product: CASSGGLAPIEQYF.

This clonotype occurred a few times. V is TRBV27 and J is TRBJ1-4; D might be TRBD1 (5 bases). Germline values: CDR1 MNHEY, CDR2 SMNVEV (reference sequence). V lost 8 bases, J lost 0 bases, and 10 bases lay in between. The CDR3 is 14 amino acids. CDR3 amino acids: CASGHGSTNEKLFF. CDR3 sequence (DNA): TGTGCCAGCGGACATGGTTCAACTAATGAAAAACTGTTTTTT.

This clonotype has only a few counts. The chain employs TRBV29-1 and TRBJ1-1; the D is unclear. V was cut by 2 bases and J by 1 base, with 14 bases left in between. Germline V lookup: CDR1 SQVTM, CDR2 ANQGSEA. CDR3 length: 15 residues. The CDR3 nucleotides read TGCAGCGTTGAACGCTTGCTGGACCCGAACACTGAAGCTTTCTTT. Translation gives CSVERLLDPNTEAFF.

Remarks on this clonotype: This sequence may be a read error, since a much larger clone differs from it by one base. The chain joins TRBV12-3 or TRBV12-4 to TRBJ1-5, with 7 bases lining up with TRBD1. The length of the CDR3 is 13 residues. The CDR3 nucleotides read TGTGCCGGCAGTTTAGCGCAGGGGGTGGCCCAGCATTTT. Encoded protein: CAGSLAQGVAQHF.

The V call is TRBV6-1, the J call TRBJ1-6, with unresolved D. Germline V CDR1 and CDR2: MNHNS, SASEGT. V was clipped by 6 bases and J by 7 bases, with 13 bases between them. This CDR3 is 14 amino acids long. The CDR3 loop reads CASRYREENSPLHF. The CDR3 coding sequence is TGTGCCAGCAGGTATCGGGAAGAGAATTCACCCCTCCACTTT.

This clonotype appeared a few times. J is TRBJ2-7 and V is TRBV10-3; D uncertain. The CDR3 length is 13 residues. Germline V gene lookup returns CDR1 ENHRY and CDR2 SYGVKD. Trimming left V 5 bases short and J 0 bases short, with 8 bases between. The chain's CDR3 is CAISKTDSYEQYF. The CDR3 nucleotides are TGTGCCATCAGTAAAACAGACTCCTACGAGCAGTACTTC.

As for this clonotype: A much larger clone sits a single nucleotide away, making a read error possible. J is TRBJ2-1 and V is TRBV7-2; D may be TRBD2 (5 bases). The CDR3 is 14 residues long. CDR1 and CDR2 (germline): SGHTA, FQGNSA. The CDR3 region has the DNA TGTGCCAGCAGCTTAGAAGGGTCCTACAATGAGCGGTACTTC. Encoded protein: CASSLEGSYNERYF.

This sequence joins TRBV7-2 and TRBJ2-3; a possible D gene is TRBD2 (6 bases). The CDR3 is 15 residues long. Trimming shortened V by 6 bases and J by 2 bases, and 15 bases separated the two germline ends. CDR1 and CDR2 from the germline V gene are SGHTA and FQGNSA. The CDR3 spells CASSSRLVLTDTQYF. CDR3 nucleotides: TGTGCCAGCAGTTCACGACTAGTTCTCACAGATACGCAGTATTTT.

The V call is TRBV19, the J call TRBJ2-3; TRBD2 agrees at 8 bases. V was clipped by 6 bases and J by 0 bases; unmatched bases: 8. The CDR3 consists of 16 residues. Germline lookup yields CDR1 LNHDA and CDR2 SQIVND (reference sequence). Here the CDR3 DNA reads TGTGCCAGTAGCCCCTTCGGGGGGGCTAGCACAGATACGCAGTATTTT. It is translated as CASSPFGGASTDTQYF.

The chain recombines TRBV20-1 with TRBJ1-5; 7 bases agree with TRBD1. The CDR3 loop spans 17 amino acids. The V gene end was trimmed by 2 bases and the J gene end by 1 base; junction bases not matched to a gene: 11. Per the germline V gene, CDR1 is DFQATT and CDR2 is SNEGSKA (reference sequence). CDR3 DNA sequence: TGCAGTGCTAGACAGGGGGGGAGCCGGGGGAGCAATCAGCCCCAGCATTTT. As protein: CSARQGGSRGSNQPQHF.

CDR3 DNA: TGTGCCAGCAGCTTCAGGGGTTTGAAAGAGACCCAGTACTTC. It codes for CASSFRGLKETQYF. The V and J genes are TRBV21-1 and TRBJ2-5; the table gives TRBD1 as D, unverified against the DNA. TRBV21-1 is a documented pseudogene. The CDR3 has 14 residues.

This chain links TRBV12-3 or TRBV12-4 with TRBJ2-3; TRBD2 might be the D (5 bases). The CDR3 loop spans 13 amino acids. V was trimmed by 6 bases and J by 9 bases, leaving 16 bases between them. The CDR3 here is CASRSEGVRTQYF. CDR3 coding DNA: TGTGCCAGCAGGTCAGAGGGAGTAAGAACGCAGTATTTT.

The gene calls are TRBV20-1 and TRBJ1-1; D is ambiguous. The CDR3 length is 14 residues. V gave up 5 bases and J gave up 1 base, with 14 bases separating them. CDR1 DFQATT and CDR2 SNEGSKA come from the germline V gene (reference sequence). CDR3 coding DNA: TGCAGTGCTCCGGCTACACAGCAGAACACTGAAGCTTTCTTT. As protein: CSAPATQQNTEAFF.

The CDR3 region is CASSKARGTRRNEQFF. The CDR3 DNA follows: TGTGCCAGCAGCAAAGCGCGGGGGACTAGAAGAAATGAGCAGTTCTTC. The chain carries TRBV21-1 and TRBJ2-1; the table gives TRBD2 as D, unverified against the DNA. TRBV21-1 is listed as a pseudogene. This CDR3 contains 16 residues.

V is TRBV27 and J is TRBJ1-1; a weak D match, TRBD1 (5 bases). V was cut by 3 bases and J by 9 bases, with 11 bases left in between. Germline loops: CDR1 MNHEY, CDR2 SMNVEV (reference sequence). This CDR3 is 12 amino acids long. CDR3 residues: CASSLVGRKAFF. The CDR3 DNA reads TGTGCCAGCAGTTTGGTGGGGCGCAAAGCTTTCTTT.

The chain is built from TRBV30 and TRBJ2-7; 7 positions agree with TRBD1. V was pared by 2 bases and J by 4 bases, with 14 bases of the junction left unmatched. In germline, CDR1 is GTSNPN, CDR2 SVGIG (reference sequence). The CDR3 is 16 amino acids. CDR3 sequence: CAWSSKRGQRIYEQYF. Here the CDR3 DNA reads TGTGCCTGGAGTTCTAAGAGGGGACAGAGAATTTACGAGCAGTACTTC.

This clonotype has only a few counts. This chain joins TRBV7-9 and TRBJ2-1; D not resolved. Germline CDR1 SEHNR, CDR2 FQNEAQ (reference sequence). The CDR3 runs to 12 residues. V dropped 6 bases and J dropped 7 bases, with 10 bases sitting between them. The CDR3 reads CASSLQLNEQFF. DNA of the CDR3: TGTGCCAGCAGTTTACAGCTGAATGAGCAGTTCTTC.

The J gene is TRBJ1-2, the V gene TRBV6-5; tentatively, D is TRBD1 (6 bases). The CDR3 runs to 15 residues. The ends were cut back, 6 bases at V and 2 bases at J, with 16 bases in the middle. The germline gives CDR1 MNHEY, CDR2 SVGAGI. CDR3 sequence: CASRPFDRINYGYTF. CDR3 bases: TGTGCCAGCAGGCCCTTCGACAGGATCAACTATGGCTACACCTTC.

The chain joins TRBV4-2 to TRBJ2-3; D remains ambiguous. This CDR3 has 13 residues. The germline V gene has CDR1 LGHNA and CDR2 YNFKEQ. Trimming took off 1 base at V and 5 bases at J, with 7 bases between the two ends. The CDR3 loop is CASSQAREDTQYF. As DNA, the CDR3 is TGTGCCAGCAGCCAAGCTCGCGAAGATACGCAGTATTTT.

This clonotype was observed a handful of times. Here the CDR3 DNA reads TGCAGTGCTAGAGATCCGAGCAGGGGCAATCAGCCCCAGCATTTT. This encodes CSARDPSRGNQPQHF. The genes are TRBV20-1 and TRBJ1-5; D is perhaps TRBD1 (5 bases). Looked up from germline, CDR1 is DFQATT and CDR2 is SNEGSKA (reference sequence). Trimming removed 0 bases from V and 2 bases from J, with 11 bases in between. CDR3 size: 15 residues.